One sample yielded the 24 T cell receptor beta chains listed below, sequenced in a study of blood T cell repertoires in COVID-19. Sequenced by immunoSEQ multiplex PCR; TCRdb stores in-frame clones only, minus some. The data show 250,000 to 350,000 clones, roughly 86% seen once. Sequences were obtained from peripheral blood. The source is a woman in her 50s who had recovered from COVID-19.

V gene TRBV7-8 combines with J gene TRBJ2-3; 7 bases line up with TRBD2. Germline V gene lookup returns CDR1 SGHVS and CDR2 FQNEAQ. The length of the CDR3 is 12 residues. J was trimmed by 8 bases and V by 5 bases; bases with no gene match: 4. The CDR3 bases are TGTGCCAGCAGCCTCCCGGGGGGTACGCAGTATTTT. Translation gives CASSLPGGTQYF.

The chain employs TRBV28 and TRBJ2-7; D remains unclear. Trimming pared 3 bases from V and 6 bases from J, leaving 6 bases between. Per the germline V gene, CDR1 is MDHEN and CDR2 is SYDVKM. The CDR3 consists of 11 residues. The CDR3 sequence is CASSFPGEQYF. The CDR3 nucleotides read TGTGCCAGCAGTTTCCCGGGCGAGCAGTACTTC.

This chain joins TRBV10-1 and TRBJ1-6; D gene ambiguous. This CDR3 has 14 residues. Deletions cut 0 bases from V and 8 bases from J, with 8 bases between. Germline CDR1 and CDR2: WNHNN and SYGVQD (reference sequence). CDR3 in amino acids: CASSESNGDSPLHF. Written as DNA, the CDR3 is TGCGCCAGCAGTGAGTCTAACGGGGATTCACCCCTCCACTTT.

CDR3 bases: TGCGCCAGCAGCCAGAAGACAGGACAAGAGACCCAGTACTTC. It encodes CASSQKTGQETQYF. The V call is TRBV5-1, the J call TRBJ2-5, with D possibly TRBD1 on 6 matching bases. The CDR3 extends over 14 amino acids. The V gene's germline CDR1 is SGHRS and CDR2 YFSETQ. V was pared by 4 bases and J by 2 bases, with 12 bases between.

The CDR3 nucleotides read TGTGCCAGCAGCGCGGGCGGGACAGTCGATAATGAAAAACTGTTTTTT. This translates into CASSAGGTVDNEKLFF. The J gene is TRBJ1-4, the V gene TRBV9, with 7 bases aligning to TRBD1. From germline, CDR1 is SGDLS and CDR2 YYNGEE. V was pared by 3 bases and J by 4 bases, with 9 bases of the junction left unmatched. The CDR3 loop spans 16 amino acids.

J is TRBJ1-5 and V is TRBV27; D is ambiguous. There are 17 residues in the CDR3. Deletions cut 4 bases from V and 5 bases from J, with 21 bases between. Germline-derived CDR1 and CDR2 are MNHEY and SMNVEV (reference sequence). The CDR3 DNA reads as TGTGCCAGCAGTTCGACCACCGGAGCTTGGCAGTATCAGCCCCAGCATTTT. It encodes CASSSTTGAWQYQPQHF.

V is TRBV28 and J is TRBJ2-4; D is possibly TRBD2 (6 bases). Germline-derived CDR1 and CDR2 are MDHEN and SYDVKM. Between the trimmed V and J ends, which lost 5 bases and 0 bases, there was a span of 26 bases. This CDR3 is built from 20 residues. CDR3 sequence reads: CASSKTPGTWRTLAKNIQYF. CDR3 DNA: TGTGCCAGCAGTAAAACCCCCGGGACTTGGAGAACTCTAGCCAAAAACATTCAGTACTTC. Using reference TRBV28 and TRBJ2-4 for the parts outside the CDR3, the full variable domain is DVKVTQSSRYLVKRTGEKVFLECVQDMDHENMFWYRQDPGLGLRLIYFSYDVKMKEKGDIPEGYSVSREKKERFSLILESASTNQTSMYLCASSKTPGTWRTLAKNIQYFGAGTRLSVL.

This clone turned up a few times. The V call is TRBV5-1, the J call TRBJ1-3, with D perhaps matching TRBD1 (5 bases). Trimming cost V 1 base and J 3 bases, with 14 bases left between them. Germline V gene sequence: CDR1 SGHRS, CDR2 YFSETQ. This CDR3 has 16 amino acids. The CDR3 region has the DNA TGCGCCAGCAGCTTGACGCCAGGGATGTATGGAAACACCATATATTTT. Amino acid sequence: CASSLTPGMYGNTIYF. Drawing the rest from reference TRBV5-1 and TRBJ1-3, the complete variable domain is KAGVTQTPRYLIKTRGQQVTLSCSPISGHRSVSWYQQTPGQGLQFLFEYFSETQRNKGNFPGRFSGRQFSNSRSEMNVSTLELGDSALYLCASSLTPGMYGNTIYFGEGSWLTVV.

Only a few counts were recorded for this clone. V and J are TRBV7-2 and TRBJ2-5, with 13 positions matching TRBD2. Trimming removed 4 bases from V and 5 bases from J; junction bases left unmatched: 10. The germline V gene encodes CDR1 SGHTA and CDR2 FQGNSA. This CDR3 comprises 17 residues. The CDR3 DNA follows: TGTGCCAGCAGCTCCGGACTAGCGGGGGCGTTAGGGGAGACCCAGTACTTC. Protein sequence: CASSSGLAGALGETQYF.

The chain combines TRBV20-1 with TRBJ2-5, with 12 bases fitting TRBD1. After removal of 3 bases from V and 5 bases from J, the junction contained 19 bases not matched to a gene. CDR1 and CDR2 (germline): DFQATT, SNEGSKA (reference sequence). CDR3 length: 19 amino acids. CDR3 sequence (DNA): TGCAGTGCTAGTAGCATACCGGGACAGGGGGCCGGACTGCTTGAGACCCAGTACTTC. Its protein product is CSASSIPGQGAGLLETQYF.

The count of this clone is one. This chain uses TRBV7-9 with TRBJ2-1; weak D call: TRBD2 (6 bases). Deletions cut 5 bases from V and 4 bases from J, with 15 bases between. This CDR3 is 15 amino acids long. CDR1 and CDR2 (germline): SEHNR, FQNEAQ (reference sequence). For the CDR3, the DNA is TGTGCCAGCAGCAGAAGTTTAGCGGATTACAATGAGCAGTTCTTC. It codes for CASSRSLADYNEQFF.

The chain links TRBV6-2 or TRBV6-3 to TRBJ2-4; D is perhaps TRBD2 (6 bases). V was cut by 4 bases and J by 0 bases, with 13 bases left in between. The germline V gene encodes CDR1 MNHEY and CDR2 SVGEGT. This CDR3 spans 16 amino acids. The CDR3 DNA sequence: TGTGCCAGCAGTTTCGGGAGCTACTTAGCCAAAAACATTCAGTACTTC. The encoded protein is CASSFGSYLAKNIQYF.

This CDR3 reads CASSLYGSSYEQYF. As DNA, the CDR3 is TGTGCCAGCAGCTTGTACGGGAGCTCCTACGAGCAGTACTTC. This chain links TRBV5-6 with TRBJ2-7; a weak D match, TRBD2 (6 bases). V was shortened by 1 base and J by 0 bases, with 8 bases between the two germline ends. In germline, CDR1 is SGHDT, CDR2 YYEEEE. The CDR3 runs to 14 residues.

The rearrangement links TRBV7-2 to TRBJ2-1, with 8 bases matching TRBD2. After removal of 2 bases from V and 12 bases from J, the junction contained 9 bases not matched to a gene. The CDR3 loop spans 14 amino acids. The germline V gene encodes CDR1 SGHTA and CDR2 FQGNSA. The CDR3 sequence: CASSLNLGRELQFF. CDR3 DNA sequence: TGTGCCAGCAGCTTAAATCTCGGGAGGGAGTTGCAGTTCTTC.

The chain recombines TRBV18 with TRBJ1-1; tentative D call: TRBD1 (5 bases). The CDR3 spans 14 residues. Germline CDR1 reads KGHSH; CDR2 reads LQKENI. V shed 1 base and J shed 3 bases, with 9 bases lying between them. The CDR3, as DNA: TGTGCCAGCTCACCACGAGTAGGGGACACTGAAGCTTTCTTT. Translation gives CASSPRVGDTEAFF.

The sample holds one count of this clone. The chain has TRBV6-4 and TRBJ2-3; TRBD1 agrees at 7 bases. Germline V gene data show CDR1 as MRHNA and CDR2 as SNTAGT. J gave up 1 base and V 5 bases, and 3 bases lay outside the gene matches. This CDR3 spans 14 amino acids. This chain's CDR3 is CASSQQGGTDTQYF. CDR3 bases: TGTGCCAGCAGTCAGCAGGGGGGCACAGATACGCAGTATTTT.

The V call is TRBV24-1, the J call TRBJ1-1; TRBD1 agrees at 9 bases. The CDR3 contains 13 residues. J was trimmed by 2 bases and V by 9 bases; bases with no gene match: 3. Germline lookup yields CDR1 KGHDR and CDR2 SFDVKD. The CDR3 DNA sequence: TGTGCCACCTCACAGGGGGCCAACACTGAAGCTTTCTTT. This codes for CATSQGANTEAFF.

V usage is TRBV5-8 and J usage is TRBJ1-5; D unresolved. CDR3 length: 19 residues. Germline CDR1 reads SGHTS; CDR2 reads YDEGEE. V lost 4 bases and J 6 bases, leaving 29 bases between the germline ends. CDR3 amino acids: CASSRVRGVGVSRFQPQHF. Written as DNA, the CDR3 is TGTGCCAGCAGCCGCGTCCGCGGGGTTGGAGTCTCGAGATTTCAGCCCCAGCATTTT.

The chain recombines TRBV6-2 or TRBV6-3 with TRBJ1-5; D may be TRBD1 (6 bases). Germline CDR1 is MNHEY and CDR2 is SVGEGT. There are 18 residues in the CDR3. V lost 6 bases and J 2 bases, leaving 23 bases between the germline ends. This CDR3 is CASSSNRGGRGGNQPQHF. The CDR3 bases are TGTGCCAGCAGCTCCAATCGGGGGGGGCGAGGCGGCAATCAGCCCCAGCATTTT.

The chain has TRBV19 and TRBJ2-3; D call uncertain. The CDR3 spans 17 residues. The V and J ends lost 0 bases and 3 bases respectively, with 16 bases between them. Germline CDR1 is LNHDA and CDR2 is SQIVND (reference sequence). The DNA of the CDR3 is TGTGCCAGTAGTATAGATCCCGGTGCCGGCGGTACAGATACGCAGTATTTT. Translating it yields CASSIDPGAGGTDTQYF.

This chain joins TRBV19 and TRBJ1-2; D remains unclear. Germline CDR1 is LNHDA and CDR2 is SQIVND (reference sequence). The CDR3 covers 14 residues. The germline V and J ends were trimmed by 6 bases and 7 bases, with 18 bases remaining between them. For the CDR3, the DNA is TGTGCCAGTAGGGCCACTATCACGGGGTTTGGCTACACCTTC. It is translated as CASRATITGFGYTF.

The DNA of the CDR3 is TGTGCCGGACAAACGAACACCGGGGAGCTGTTTTTT. It is translated as CAGQTNTGELFF. V is TRBV28 and J is TRBJ2-2, with D possibly being TRBD1 (5 bases). Trimming took 11 bases from V and 0 from J, leaving 7 bases between them. This CDR3 contains 12 residues. CDR1 is MDHEN and CDR2 is SYDVKM in the germline V gene.

The CDR3 loop is CASSQDPGTSGRARTKNIQYF. CDR3 DNA sequence: TGCGCCAGCAGCCAAGATCCGGGGACTAGCGGGAGGGCCAGGACCAAAAACATTCAGTACTTC. This sequence joins TRBV4-3 and TRBJ2-4; TRBD2 matches at 16 bases. CDR1 LGHNA and CDR2 YSLEER come from the germline V gene. This CDR3 contains 21 residues. Germline trimming cut 0 bases from V and 2 bases from J; bases unmatched to any gene: 10.

The CDR3 region has the DNA TGCGCCAGCAGCTTGAGGGGGACCCAAGAGACCCAGTACTTC. Translating gives CASSLRGTQETQYF. The gene calls are TRBV5-1 and TRBJ2-5, with D perhaps matching TRBD1 (6 bases). The CDR3 is 14 residues long. In germline, CDR1 is SGHRS, CDR2 YFSETQ. V lost 1 base and J lost 1, with 8 bases in between.